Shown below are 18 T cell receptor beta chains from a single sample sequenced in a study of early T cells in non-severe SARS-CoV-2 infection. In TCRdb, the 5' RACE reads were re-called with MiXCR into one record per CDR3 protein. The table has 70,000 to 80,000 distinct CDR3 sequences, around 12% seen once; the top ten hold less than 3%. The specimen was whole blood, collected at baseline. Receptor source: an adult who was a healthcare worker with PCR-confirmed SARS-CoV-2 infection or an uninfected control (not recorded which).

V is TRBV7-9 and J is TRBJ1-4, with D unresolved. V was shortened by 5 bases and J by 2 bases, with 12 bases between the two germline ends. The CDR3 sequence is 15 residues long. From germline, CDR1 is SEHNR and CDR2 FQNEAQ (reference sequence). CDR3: CASSITAGTNEKLFF. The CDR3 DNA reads TGTGCCAGCAGCATTACAGCGGGGACTAATGAAAAACTGTTTTTT.

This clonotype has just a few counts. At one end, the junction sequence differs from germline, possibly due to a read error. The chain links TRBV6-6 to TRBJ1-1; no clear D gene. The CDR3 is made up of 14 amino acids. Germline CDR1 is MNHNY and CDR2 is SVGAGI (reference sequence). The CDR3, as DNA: TGTGCCAGCAGTTCGTACAGCTTGAACACTGAAGTTTTCTTT. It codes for CASSSYSLNTEVFF.

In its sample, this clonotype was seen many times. CDR3 nucleotide sequence: TGTGCCAGCAGTTCCCTGCGAAGACGCACAGATACGCAGTATTTT. Translating it yields CASSSLRRRTDTQYF. The J gene is TRBJ2-3, the V gene TRBV12-3 or TRBV12-4; D is uncertain. There are 15 residues in the CDR3. V was clipped by 4 bases and J by 1 base, with 12 bases between them.

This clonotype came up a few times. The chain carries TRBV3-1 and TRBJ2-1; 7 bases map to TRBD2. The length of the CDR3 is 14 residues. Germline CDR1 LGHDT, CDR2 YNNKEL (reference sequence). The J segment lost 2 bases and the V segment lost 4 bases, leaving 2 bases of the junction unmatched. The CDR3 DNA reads TGTGCCAGCAGCCTCGGACTAGCCTACAATGAGCAGTTCTTC. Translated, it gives CASSLGLAYNEQFF.

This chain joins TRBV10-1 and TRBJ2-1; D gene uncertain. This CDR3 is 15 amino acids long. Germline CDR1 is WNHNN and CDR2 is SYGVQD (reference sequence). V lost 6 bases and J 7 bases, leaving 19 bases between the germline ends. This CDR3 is CASSMDPSSANEQFF. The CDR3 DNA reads TGCGCCAGCAGCATGGACCCCTCCTCGGCGAATGAGCAGTTCTTC.

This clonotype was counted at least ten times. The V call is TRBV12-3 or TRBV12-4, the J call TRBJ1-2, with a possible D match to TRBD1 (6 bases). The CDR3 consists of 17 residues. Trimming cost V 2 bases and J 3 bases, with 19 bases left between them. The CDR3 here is CASSLRGGGRGDYGYTF. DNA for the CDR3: TGTGCCAGCAGTTTACGAGGCGGGGGCAGGGGCGACTATGGCTACACCTTC.

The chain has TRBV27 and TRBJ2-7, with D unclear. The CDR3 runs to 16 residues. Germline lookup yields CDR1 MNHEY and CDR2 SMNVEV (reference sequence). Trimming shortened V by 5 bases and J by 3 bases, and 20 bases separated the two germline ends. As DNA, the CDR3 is TGTGCCAGCAGTCCCTCGGACGCATCCACAAACTACGAGCAGTACTTC. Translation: CASSPSDASTNYEQYF.

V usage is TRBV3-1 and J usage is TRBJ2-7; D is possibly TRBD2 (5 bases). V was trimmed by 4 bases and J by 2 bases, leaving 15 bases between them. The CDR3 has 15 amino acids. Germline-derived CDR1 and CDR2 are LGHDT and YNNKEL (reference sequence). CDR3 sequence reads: CASSPAASRTYEQYF. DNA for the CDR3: TGTGCCAGCAGCCCAGCGGCAAGCCGAACCTACGAGCAGTACTTC.

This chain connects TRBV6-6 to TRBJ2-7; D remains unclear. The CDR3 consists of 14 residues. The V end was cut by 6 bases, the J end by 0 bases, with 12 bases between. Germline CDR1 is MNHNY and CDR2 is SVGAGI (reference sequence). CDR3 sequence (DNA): TGTGCCAGCAGGCGGCAAATGGACTCCTACGAGCAGTACTTC. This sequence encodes CASRRQMDSYEQYF.

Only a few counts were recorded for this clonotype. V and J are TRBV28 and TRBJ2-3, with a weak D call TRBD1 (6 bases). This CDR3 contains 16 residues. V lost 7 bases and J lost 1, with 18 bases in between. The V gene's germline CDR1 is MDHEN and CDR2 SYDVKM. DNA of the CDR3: TGTGCCAGCATTAAGGGCACAGGGTACCGCACAGATACGCAGTATTTT. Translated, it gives CASIKGTGYRTDTQYF.

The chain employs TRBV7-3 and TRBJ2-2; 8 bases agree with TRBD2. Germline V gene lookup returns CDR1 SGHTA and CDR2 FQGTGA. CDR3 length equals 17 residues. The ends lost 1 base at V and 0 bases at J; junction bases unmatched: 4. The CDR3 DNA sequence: TGTGCCAGCAGCTTAAGTCCTAGCGGGCCGAACACCGGGGAGCTGTTTTTT. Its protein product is CASSLSPSGPNTGELFF.

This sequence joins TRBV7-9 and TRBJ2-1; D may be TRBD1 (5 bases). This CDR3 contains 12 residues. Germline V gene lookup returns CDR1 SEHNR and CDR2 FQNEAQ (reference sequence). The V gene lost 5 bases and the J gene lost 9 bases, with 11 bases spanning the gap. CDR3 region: CASSPQGVEQFF. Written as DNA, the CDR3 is TGTGCCAGCAGCCCTCAGGGCGTTGAGCAGTTCTTC.

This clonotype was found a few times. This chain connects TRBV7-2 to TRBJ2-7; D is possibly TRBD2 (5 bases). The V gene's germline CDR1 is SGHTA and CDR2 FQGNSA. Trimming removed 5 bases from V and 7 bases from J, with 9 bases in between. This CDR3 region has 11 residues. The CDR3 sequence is CASSTRGEQYF. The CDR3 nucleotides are TGTGCCAGCAGCACCCGCGGGGAGCAGTACTTC.

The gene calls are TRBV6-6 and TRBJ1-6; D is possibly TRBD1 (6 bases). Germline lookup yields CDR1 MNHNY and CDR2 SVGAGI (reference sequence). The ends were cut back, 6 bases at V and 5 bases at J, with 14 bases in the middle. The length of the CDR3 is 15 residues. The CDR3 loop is CASRPRNRDNSPLHF. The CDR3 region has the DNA TGTGCCAGCAGACCCCGGAACAGGGATAATTCACCCCTCCACTTT.

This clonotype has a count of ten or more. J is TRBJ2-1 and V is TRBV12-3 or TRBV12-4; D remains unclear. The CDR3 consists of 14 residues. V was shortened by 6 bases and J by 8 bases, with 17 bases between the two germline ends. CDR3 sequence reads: CASSSSSGWDEQFF. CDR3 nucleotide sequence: TGTGCCAGCAGCTCTTCGTCGGGTTGGGATGAGCAGTTCTTC.

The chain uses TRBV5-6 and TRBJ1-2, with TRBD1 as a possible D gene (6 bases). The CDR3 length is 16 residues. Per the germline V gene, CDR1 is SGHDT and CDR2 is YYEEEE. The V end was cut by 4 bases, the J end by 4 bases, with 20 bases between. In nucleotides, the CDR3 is TGTGCCAGCAGCCCCCTAGGGGACAAGGATGTCTATGGCTACACCTTC. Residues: CASSPLGDKDVYGYTF.

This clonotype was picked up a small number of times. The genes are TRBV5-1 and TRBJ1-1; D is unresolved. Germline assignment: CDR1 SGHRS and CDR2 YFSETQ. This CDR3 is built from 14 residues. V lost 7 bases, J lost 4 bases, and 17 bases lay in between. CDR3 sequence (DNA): TGCGCCAGCTCATTAACACCGGCGGTCACTGAAGCTTTCTTT. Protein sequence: CASSLTPAVTEAFF.

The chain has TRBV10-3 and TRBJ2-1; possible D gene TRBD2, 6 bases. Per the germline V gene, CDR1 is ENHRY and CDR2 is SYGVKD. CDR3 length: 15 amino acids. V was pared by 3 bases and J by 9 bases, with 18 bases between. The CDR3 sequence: CAISDLSSVNSEQFF. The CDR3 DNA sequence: TGTGCCATCAGTGATCTTTCTAGCGTTAACAGTGAGCAGTTCTTC.